This TCR beta chain was recovered during a study of PD-1 blockade in classical Hodgkin lymphoma. Findings of the study overall: TCR diversity rose significantly by C4D1 in CD4+ but not CD8+ cells. Patients newly diagnosed and complete responders had comparable baseline diversity.

Relapses following autologous stem cell transplantation were seen in all patients, with brentuximab vedotin exposure varying. The patients, who had relapsed/refractory classical Hodgkin lymphoma, achieved best responses of complete response, partial response or progressive disease. V was cut by 3 bases and J by 1 base, with 11 bases left in between. Germline lookup yields CDR1 SGDLS and CDR2 YYNGEE. The CDR3 runs to 16 residues. This clone occurred a few times. The antigen remains undetermined. Measured with immunoSEQ multiplex PCR; TCRdb has only the in-frame clones, and not every one. The table lists about 19,000 clones, 84% of them singletons.

The sequences come from peripheral blood mononuclear cells (PBMCs), collected at baseline. The chain carries TRBV9 and TRBJ2-6; D is unclear. This sequence was found in a human donor with classical Hodgkin lymphoma. CDR3 region: CASSANYKSGANVLTF. The CDR3 nucleotides are TGTGCCAGCAGCGCCAATTACAAGTCTGGGGCCAACGTCCTGACTTTC.